These T cell receptor beta chains were read from a single sample in a study of blood T cell repertoires in COVID-19. TCRdb's copy holds only in-frame clones and misses some; the assay was immunoSEQ multiplex PCR. The data show 90,000 to 120,000 clones, approximately 88% seen once. The specimen sequenced was peripheral blood. These receptors originate from a man in his fifties with active or convalescent COVID-19. CDR3s include the opening cysteine and the closing phenylalanine or tryptophan. Fields, in order: clone size, J gene, D gene, V gene, CDR3 protein, CDR3 DNA. A D gene is named only where the DNA matches it firmly. The listing skips clone size in some rows; elsewhere it reads once, few, many or a size class.

-	TRBJ1-2	TRBD1	TRBV5-1	CASSPTGGLNYGYTF	TGCGCCAGCAGCCCCACAGGGGGCTTAAACTATGGCTACACCTTC
-	TRBJ2-7	-	TRBV10-1	CASSGGGSSYEQYF	TGCGCCAGCAGTGGGGGCGGAAGCTCCTACGAGCAGTACTTC
-	TRBJ2-2	TRBD2	TRBV15	CATSRKWGGSNTGELFF	TGTGCCACCAGCAGAAAATGGGGGGGGTCGAACACCGGGGAGCTGTTTTTT
-	TRBJ2-7	-	TRBV19	CASSFSLGRDYEQYF	TGTGCCAGTAGTTTCTCCTTGGGCAGGGACTACGAGCAGTACTTC
once	TRBJ2-7	TRBD1	TRBV24-1	CATSDGGTGGSYEQYF	TGTGCCACCAGTGATGGGGGGACAGGGGGTTCCTACGAGCAGTACTTC
-	TRBJ1-4	-	TRBV5-4	CASSLDMEGEKLFF	TGTGCCAGCAGCTTGGACATGGAGGGTGAAAAACTGTTTTTT
-	TRBJ1-3	TRBD1	TRBV5-4	CATQTTGIGNTIYF	TGTGCCACCCAAACGACAGGGATTGGAAACACCATATATTTT
-	TRBJ1-5	-	TRBV27	CARSRGNQPQHF	TGTGCCAGATCCCGGGGGAATCAGCCCCAGCATTTT
-	TRBJ1-3	-	TRBV12-5	CASGSGRNGNTIYF	TGTGCTAGTGGTTCCGGCAGGAACGGAAACACCATATATTTT
-	TRBJ1-4	-	TRBV9	CASSVELDATNEKLFF	TGTGCCAGCAGCGTAGAATTAGATGCAACTAATGAAAAACTGTTTTTT
-	TRBJ2-1	TRBD2	TRBV2	CASGRAYNEQFF	TGTGCCAGCGGGAGGGCCTACAATGAGCAGTTCTTC
-	TRBJ1-2	-	TRBV28	CASSSRPRLSSF	TGTGCCAGCAGTTCTAGACCACGGCTTTCCTCCTTC
-	TRBJ1-1	-	TRBV2	CASTRPDSPNTEAFF	TGTGCCAGCACTCGCCCGGACAGCCCGAACACTGAAGCTTTCTTT
-	TRBJ2-1	-	TRBV6-6	CASSYSNRGGNEQFF	TGTGCCAGCAGTTACTCGAACAGGGGAGGCAATGAGCAGTTCTTC
-	TRBJ2-2	-	TRBV7-9	CASSLEGARTGELFF	TGTGCCAGCAGCTTGGAGGGGGCGCGGACCGGGGAGCTGTTTTTT
-	TRBJ2-3	TRBD1	TRBV6-1	CASSEMGQVTDTQYF	TGTGCCAGCAGTGAAATGGGACAGGTCACAGATACGCAGTATTTT
-	TRBJ1-5	-	TRBV15	CATSRDRVRMSNQPQHF	TGTGCCACCAGCAGAGACAGGGTAAGGATGAGCAATCAGCCCCAGCATTTT
-	TRBJ2-7	-	TRBV7-2	CASSIARTSYEQYF	TGTGCCAGCTCAATAGCGCGAACCTCCTACGAGCAGTACTTC
-	TRBJ2-7	-	TRBV28	CASNPLRADEQYF	TGTGCCAGCAACCCCCTTAGAGCCGACGAGCAGTACTTC
-	TRBJ1-2	-	TRBV2	CASSLVSAREPYGYTF	TGTGCCAGCAGTTTGGTTTCCGCCCGGGAGCCCTATGGCTACACCTTC
-	TRBJ1-5	-	TRBV2	CASNREINQPQHF	TGTGCCAGCAACAGAGAGATCAATCAGCCCCAGCATTTT
-	TRBJ1-2	TRBD1	TRBV9	CASSVRQGYGYTF	TGTGCCAGCAGCGTAAGACAGGGCTATGGCTACACCTTC
-	TRBJ2-2	TRBD2	TRBV10-3	CASSSGGTGELFF	TGTGCCTCATCCTCGGGAGGCACCGGGGAGCTGTTTTTT
-	TRBJ2-1	TRBD1	TRBV6-5	CASKLGGQYYNEQFF	TGTGCCAGTAAGCTTGGGGGACAGTACTACAATGAGCAGTTCTTC
-	TRBJ1-4	-	TRBV28	CASGKAATNEKLFF	TGTGCCAGCGGCAAAGCGGCAACTAATGAAAAACTGTTTTTT
-	TRBJ2-7	-	TRBV2	CASSEALDYRRPYEQYF	TGTGCCAGCAGTGAAGCGTTGGATTACAGAAGGCCCTACGAGCAGTACTTC
-	TRBJ2-7	TRBD2	TRBV28	CASSSLAGAYEQYF	TGTGCCAGCAGTTCACTAGCGGGGGCCTACGAGCAGTACTTC
-	TRBJ1-3	-	TRBV11-2	CASSLVPGGTIYF	TGTGCCAGCAGCTTAGTGCCCGGAGGCACCATATATTTT
-	TRBJ2-7	-	TRBV9	CASSVAGEYEQYF	TGTGCCAGCAGCGTAGCGGGGGAATACGAGCAGTACTTC
-	TRBJ1-2	-	TRBV11-2	CASSPDRKANYGYTF	TGTGCCAGCAGCCCTGACAGGAAGGCTAACTATGGCTACACCTTC
-	TRBJ2-5	-	TRBV6-2/TRBV6-3	CASSFGAQETQYF	TGTGCCAGCAGTTTTGGGGCACAAGAGACCCAGTACTTC
-	TRBJ2-5	TRBD1	TRBV2	CAVMGLMTGKGETQYF	TGTGCCGTAATGGGGCTGATGACAGGGAAAGGAGAGACCCAGTACTTC
-	TRBJ2-1	-	TRBV20-1	CSASAVDNEQFF	TGCAGTGCTAGTGCTGTCGACAATGAGCAGTTCTTC
-	TRBJ1-1	TRBD1	TRBV10-3	CAISAWDSSANTEAFF	TGTGCCATCAGTGCTTGGGACAGCTCGGCGAACACTGAAGCTTTCTTT
-	TRBJ1-5	-	TRBV7-9	CASSVGTFSNQPQHF	TGTGCCAGCAGCGTCGGGACATTTAGCAATCAGCCCCAGCATTTT
once	TRBJ2-3	-	TRBV7-9	CASSLPRDGRGDTQYF	TGTGCCAGCAGCCTCCCGAGGGACGGGAGAGGTGATACGCAGTATTTT
-	TRBJ1-2	-	TRBV18	CASSPREGRNYGYTF	TGTGCCAGCTCACCACGGGAGGGGAGGAACTATGGCTACACCTTC
-	TRBJ2-4	TRBD1	TRBV4-1	CASSQDWGTVQNQYF	TGCGCCAGCAGCCAAGATTGGGGGACAGTACAAAACCAGTACTTC
-	TRBJ1-2	-	TRBV6-1	CASSELGADYGYTF	TGTGCCAGCAGTGAGTTGGGGGCTGACTATGGCTACACCTTC
-	TRBJ2-5	-	TRBV12-3/TRBV12-4	CASRRSQETQYF	TGTGCCAGCAGGCGATCCCAAGAGACCCAGTACTTC
-	TRBJ2-1	-	TRBV18	CASSPPQTGYNEQFF	TGTGCCAGCTCACCCCCCCAGACAGGTTACAATGAGCAGTTCTTC
-	TRBJ1-1	TRBD1	TRBV18	CASSPWTGTKGTEAFF	TGTGCCAGCTCACCTTGGACAGGGACAAAGGGCACTGAAGCTTTCTTT
-	TRBJ2-1	TRBD2	TRBV19	CASSITSGGLSYNEQFF	TGTGCCAGTAGTATCACGTCGGGAGGGCTCTCCTACAATGAGCAGTTCTTC
-	TRBJ2-3	-	TRBV20-1	CSASGGRTDTQYF	TGCAGTGCTAGTGGGGGCCGCACAGATACGCAGTATTTT
-	TRBJ1-5	-	TRBV20-1	CSASKENWSNQPQHF	TGCAGTGCTAGTAAAGAGAATTGGAGCAATCAGCCCCAGCATTTT
-	TRBJ2-1	-	TRBV5-1	CASSLGSSASSYNEQFF	TGCGCCAGCAGCTTGGGGAGTAGCGCTAGCTCCTACAATGAGCAGTTCTTC
few	TRBJ2-3	TRBD2	TRBV7-2	CASSSGTSGNTDTQYF	TGTGCCAGCAGCTCCGGGACTAGCGGAAACACAGATACGCAGTATTTT
-	TRBJ2-7	TRBD2	TRBV19	CASSETSGRHYEQYF	TGTGCCAGTAGTGAGACTAGCGGGAGACACTACGAGCAGTACTTC
-	TRBJ1-4	-	TRBV3-1/TRBV3-2	CASSQVQGGRGKLFF	TGTGCCAGCAGCCAAGTACAGGGAGGGAGAGGAAAACTGTTTTTT
-	TRBJ2-7	TRBD1	TRBV5-5	CASSFFGQGDRGYEQYF	TGTGCCAGCAGCTTCTTCGGGCAGGGGGATAGAGGCTACGAGCAGTACTTC
-	TRBJ1-4	TRBD1	TRBV19	CASSIGDSLGEKLFF	TGTGCCAGTAGTATTGGGGACAGCCTGGGGGAAAAACTGTTTTTT
-	TRBJ2-1	-	TRBV5-1	CASSPVPSSSYNEQFF	TGCGCCAGCAGCCCGGTTCCTAGCTCCTCCTACAATGAGCAGTTCTTC
-	TRBJ2-7	TRBD2	TRBV2	CASRGSGRGLEAEQYF	TGTGCCAGCAGGGGTAGCGGGAGAGGCTTGGAGGCCGAGCAGTACTTC
-	TRBJ2-5	TRBD1	TRBV19	CAARQGAGETQYF	TGTGCCGCCAGACAGGGGGCCGGGGAGACCCAGTACTTC
-	TRBJ2-7	TRBD1	TRBV28	CASRTNRGTRGTTYEQYF	TGTGCCAGCAGGACCAACAGGGGGACTCGCGGGACCACCTACGAGCAGTACTTC
-	TRBJ2-3	TRBD2	TRBV15	CAIKREVVDTQYF	TGTGCCATAAAGCGGGAGGTAGTAGATACGCAGTATTTT
few	TRBJ2-3	TRBD2	TRBV27	CASTLGFSGRAPDTQYF	TGTGCCAGCACTTTGGGATTTAGCGGGAGGGCCCCAGATACGCAGTATTTT
-	TRBJ2-7	TRBD2	TRBV5-1	CASSLEPAGGLDEQYF	TGCGCCAGCAGCTTGGAACCAGCGGGAGGCCTCGACGAGCAGTACTTC
-	TRBJ1-5	TRBD1	TRBV18	CASSPGQGNQPQHF	TGTGCCAGCTCCCCTGGACAGGGGAATCAGCCCCAGCATTTT
-	TRBJ2-3	TRBD1	TRBV4-3	CASSLGTGDLDTQYF	TGCGCCAGCAGCCTCGGGACAGGGGACCTAGATACGCAGTATTTT